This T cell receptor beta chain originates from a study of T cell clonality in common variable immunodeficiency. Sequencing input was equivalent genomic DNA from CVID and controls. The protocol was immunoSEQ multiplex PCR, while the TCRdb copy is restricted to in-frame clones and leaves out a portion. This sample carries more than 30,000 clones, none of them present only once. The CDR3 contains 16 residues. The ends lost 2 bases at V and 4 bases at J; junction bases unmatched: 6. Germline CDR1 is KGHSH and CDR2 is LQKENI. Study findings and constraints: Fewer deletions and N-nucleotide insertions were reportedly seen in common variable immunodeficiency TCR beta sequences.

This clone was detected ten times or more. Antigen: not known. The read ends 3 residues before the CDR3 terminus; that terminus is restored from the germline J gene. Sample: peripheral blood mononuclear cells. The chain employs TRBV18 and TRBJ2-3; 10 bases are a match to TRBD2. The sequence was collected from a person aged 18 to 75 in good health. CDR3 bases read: TGTGCCAGCTCACCAGCAAGCGGGAGGGTGGCAGATACG. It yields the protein CASSPASGRVADT. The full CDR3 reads CASSPASGRVADTQYF.